Below, one TCR beta chain is given with its context. What it binds is unknown. This entry belongs to a study of T cell repertoires in cytomegalovirus infection. TCRdb reprocessed the reads with MiXCR, giving one entry per CDR3 protein. Found here are about 920,000 distinct CDR3 sequences, 25% to 40% of them singletons; the top ten hold 10% to 15%. With 3 bases removed from V and 6 bases from J, the gap between germline ends came to 15 bases. Per the germline V gene, CDR1 is MDHEN and CDR2 is SYDVKM. The CDR3 totals 14 residues. This clonotype was obtained from a human donor in good health (CMV status not recorded). Some clones in this sample may be carry-over from other donors' samples. The source was cultured CD8+ T cells from PBMCs, collected from culture after CMV antigen stimulation. J is TRBJ2-7 and V is TRBV28; D gene ambiguous. The CDR3 bases are TGTGCCAGCAGTTTTGGTGACCAATTACGCGAGCAGTACGTC. Translated, it gives CASSFGDQLREQYV.